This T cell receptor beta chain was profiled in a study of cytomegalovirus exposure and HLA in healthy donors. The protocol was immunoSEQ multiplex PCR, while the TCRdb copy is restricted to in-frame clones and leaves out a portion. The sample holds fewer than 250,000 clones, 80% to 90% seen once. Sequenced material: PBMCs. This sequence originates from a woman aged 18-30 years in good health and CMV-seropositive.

The DNA of the CDR3 is TGTGCCAGCAGCTTATTAGCGGGGACCACAGATACGCAGTATTTT. This encodes CASSLLAGTTDTQYF. The chain couples TRBV7-8 to TRBJ2-3; 8 bases fit TRBD2. The CDR3 runs 15 residues. After removal of 2 bases from V and 2 bases from J, the junction contained 3 bases not matched to a gene. Per the germline V gene, CDR1 is SGHVS and CDR2 is FQNEAQ.